This T cell receptor beta chain was identified in a study of identical twins. One entry per CDR3 protein, called by TCRdb with MiXCR from the 5' RACE reads. This sample has 1.5 million to 2 million distinct CDR3 sequences, with around 33% found just once. The CDR3 runs to 13 residues. V lost 3 bases and J 7 bases, leaving 13 bases between the germline ends. Germline CDR1 ENHRY, CDR2 SYGVKD. The receptor's source is a newborn girl in good health. The specimen sequenced was cord blood. The gene calls are TRBV10-3 and TRBJ2-7; D is tentatively TRBD1 or TRBD2 (5 bases each). CDR3 nucleotides: TGTGCCATCAGTGAACCCTGGGGGAATGAGCAGTACTTC. Residues: CAISEPWGNEQYF.